The 7 T cell receptor beta chains given below trace back to one sample, sequenced in a study of blood T cell repertoires in COVID-19. The method was immunoSEQ multiplex PCR; TCRdb's version includes in-frame clones alone and lacks a portion of them. This table holds more than 65,000 clones, over 65% found once. Sequences were obtained from peripheral blood. Every receptor here comes from a woman in her seventies with acute or convalescent COVID-19.

V gene TRBV12-3 or TRBV12-4 combines with J gene TRBJ2-7, with 9 bases identical to TRBD1. After removal of 6 bases from V and 5 bases from J, the junction contained 5 bases not matched to a gene. CDR3 length equals 13 residues. CDR3 in amino acids: CASSGTGKNEQYF. The DNA for the CDR3 is TGTGCCAGCAGCGGGACAGGGAAGAACGAGCAGTACTTC.

The chain joins TRBV19 to TRBJ2-3, with unresolved D. The CDR3 is made up of 12 amino acids. Germline lookup yields CDR1 LNHDA and CDR2 SQIVND (reference sequence). Trimming stripped 0 bases from V and 10 bases from J, with 8 bases between. The CDR3 sequence is CASSIELGPQYF. CDR3 nucleotides: TGTGCCAGTAGTATAGAGCTCGGTCCGCAGTATTTT.

V usage is TRBV5-1 and J usage is TRBJ1-2; a possible D gene is TRBD1 (5 bases). This CDR3 region has 15 residues. V shed 4 bases and J shed 2 bases, with 15 bases lying between them. CDR1 is SGHRS and CDR2 is YFSETQ in the germline V gene. CDR3 DNA: TGCGCCAGCAGCCCGAGGACCGGGGGAAACTATGGCTACACCTTC. It codes for CASSPRTGGNYGYTF. The full variable domain, rest sourced from reference TRBV5-1 and TRBJ1-2, is KAGVTQTPRYLIKTRGQQVTLSCSPISGHRSVSWYQQTPGQGLQFLFEYFSETQRNKGNFPGRFSGRQFSNSRSEMNVSTLELGDSALYLCASSPRTGGNYGYTFGSGTRLTVV.

The chain is built from TRBV4-2 and TRBJ2-1, with 7 bases fitting TRBD2. V lost 1 base and J lost 6; bases outside the gene matches: 6. Per germline, CDR1 LGHNA and CDR2 YNFKEQ. This CDR3 spans 15 amino acids. Written as DNA, the CDR3 is TGTGCCAGCAGCCAAGTTTTCGGGACTACCAATGAGCAGTTCTTC. Residues: CASSQVFGTTNEQFF.

The gene calls are TRBV4-2 and TRBJ1-3, with D tentatively TRBD1 (6 bases). Germline CDR1 reads LGHNA; CDR2 reads YNFKEQ. CDR3 size: 17 residues. V shed 0 bases and J shed 2 bases, with 14 bases lying between them. CDR3 sequence reads: CASSQDSDRKTGNTIYF. For the CDR3, the DNA is TGTGCCAGCAGCCAAGATTCGGACAGAAAAACTGGAAACACCATATATTTT.

This sequence joins TRBV6-2 or TRBV6-3 and TRBJ1-2; no clear D gene. This CDR3 has 12 residues. The germline V and J ends were trimmed by 6 bases and 5 bases, with 10 bases remaining between them. Per germline, CDR1 MNHEY and CDR2 SVGEGT. CDR3 sequence: CASSRTEYGYTF. As DNA, the CDR3 is TGTGCCAGCAGCCGCACCGAGTATGGCTACACCTTC.

This rearrangement joins TRBV29-1 to TRBJ1-1; D remains unclear. Trimming removed 3 bases at V and 2 bases at J, with 10 bases between. The CDR3 sequence is 13 residues long. CDR1 and CDR2 (germline): SQVTM, ANQGSEA. The CDR3 bases are TGCAGCGTTGAGCCCCAGATCAACACTGAAGCTTTCTTT. Its protein product is CSVEPQINTEAFF.